The 25 T cell receptor beta chains below come from one sample, sequenced in a study of T cell responses to AZD1222 COVID-19 vaccine. Generated by immunoSEQ multiplex PCR, the TCRdb table keeps only in-frame clones and is missing some. This sample carries about 160,000 clones, over 75% of them seen once, and the ten largest clones take 6.5% to 7%. Sequences were derived from peripheral blood, sampled on day 0 of AZD1222 vaccination. These receptors were obtained from an adult in good health.

This clone was recorded only once. The chain is built from TRBV6-5 and TRBJ1-3; no clear D gene. CDR1 is MNHEY and CDR2 is SVGAGI in the germline V gene. The V end lost 5 bases, the J end lost 8 bases, and 13 bases lay between the germline ends. The CDR3 extends over 13 amino acids. The chain's CDR3 is CASSPSSRDTIYF. Here the CDR3 DNA reads TGTGCCAGCAGTCCTTCGTCGAGGGACACCATATATTTT.

V gene TRBV2 combines with J gene TRBJ1-2; D not resolved. This CDR3 has 14 residues. From germline, CDR1 is SNHLY and CDR2 FYNNEI. V lost 8 bases and J 0 bases, leaving 13 bases between the germline ends. The CDR3 sequence is CASRNGQPNYGYTF. The CDR3 nucleotides read TGTGCCAGCCGGAACGGGCAGCCTAACTATGGCTACACCTTC. Combining the CDR3 with reference TRBV2 and TRBJ1-2 gives the whole variable domain EPEVTQTPSHQVTQMGQEVILRCVPISNHLYFYWYRQILGQKVEFLVSFYNNEISEKSEIFDDQFSVERPDGSNFTLKIRSTKLEDSAMYFCASRNGQPNYGYTFGSGTRLTVV.

The rearrangement uses TRBV4-1 and TRBJ2-1; D unclear. CDR3 length: 9 residues. The germline CDR1 and CDR2 sequences are MGHRA and YSYEKL. V lost 0 bases, J lost 16 bases, and 4 bases lay in between. DNA for the CDR3: TGCGCCAGCAGCCAAGAATGCTTCTTC. Its protein is CASSQECFF.

The chain uses TRBV7-2 and TRBJ2-7, with 7 bases that match TRBD1. Trimming cost V 5 bases and J 2 bases; bases outside gene matches: 9. CDR1 is SGHTA, CDR2 FQGNSA, per germline. CDR3 length: 15 amino acids. The CDR3 sequence: CASSLSGTVTYEQYV. The CDR3 DNA follows: TGTGCCAGCAGCCTCTCCGGGACAGTTACCTACGAGCAGTACGTC.

Only a few counts were recorded for this clone. The chain has TRBV7-9 and TRBJ2-1; the D gene is possibly TRBD2 (6 bases). The germline V gene encodes CDR1 SEHNR and CDR2 FQNEAQ (reference sequence). V lost 5 bases to trimming and J lost 8 bases, with 16 bases between them. CDR3 size: 14 residues. The CDR3 nucleotides read TGTGCCAGCAGCCATGACGGAGGGGCGTATGAGCAGTTCTTC. Translated, it gives CASSHDGGAYEQFF. The whole variable domain, filled in from reference TRBV7-9 and TRBJ2-1, reads DTGVSQNPRHKITKRGQNVTFRCDPISEHNRLYWYRQTLGQGPEFLTYFQNEAQLEKSRLLSDRFSAERPKGSFSTLEIQRTEQGDSAMYLCASSHDGGAYEQFFGPGTRLTVL.

This clone was picked up one time. This chain joins TRBV5-1 and TRBJ2-7; D not resolved. The CDR3 runs 13 residues. V lost 4 bases and J lost 2, with 10 bases in between. Germline values: CDR1 SGHRS, CDR2 YFSETQ. CDR3 sequence: CASSNHSPYEQYV. CDR3 nucleotides: TGCGCCAGCAGCAACCACAGTCCCTACGAGCAGTACGTC.

This chain connects TRBV5-1 to TRBJ1-5; the match to TRBD1 covers 10 bases. Germline CDR1 and CDR2: SGHRS and YFSETQ. The CDR3 sequence is 18 residues long. V gave up 2 bases and J gave up 0 bases; unmatched junction bases: 8. Here the CDR3 DNA reads TGCGCCAGCAGCTTAACGACAGGGGGCCTGAATAGCAATCAGCCCCAGCATTTT. This encodes CASSLTTGGLNSNQPQHF. The variable domain in full, completed from reference TRBV5-1 and TRBJ1-5, reads KAGVTQTPRYLIKTRGQQVTLSCSPISGHRSVSWYQQTPGQGLQFLFEYFSETQRNKGNFPGRFSGRQFSNSRSEMNVSTLELGDSALYLCASSLTTGGLNSNQPQHFGDGTRLSIL.

V gene TRBV19 combines with J gene TRBJ2-3, with D unclear. Trimming removed 4 bases at V and 2 bases at J, with 10 bases between. Germline lookup yields CDR1 LNHDA and CDR2 SQIVND (reference sequence). The CDR3 has 14 amino acids. Here the CDR3 reads CASSKRALTDTQYF. CDR3 coding DNA: TGTGCCAGTAGTAAACGGGCCCTCACAGATACGCAGTATTTT.

V is TRBV5-4 and J is TRBJ1-4; D is unresolved. Trimming shortened V by 0 bases and J by 0 bases, and 3 bases separated the two germline ends. Germline V gives CDR1 SGHNT, CDR2 YYREEE (reference sequence). The CDR3 consists of 14 residues. This chain's CDR3 is CASSLAATNEKLFF. CDR3 DNA: TGTGCCAGCAGCTTGGCAGCAACTAATGAAAAACTGTTTTTT.

The chain combines TRBV10-3 with TRBJ2-1, with TRBD2 matching 7 bases. The germline CDR1 and CDR2 sequences are ENHRY and SYGVKD. After removal of 3 bases from V and 3 bases from J, the junction contained 2 bases not matched to a gene. The CDR3 extends over 14 amino acids. The DNA of the CDR3 is TGTGCCATCAGTGATCAGCGGGACTACAATGAGCAGTTCTTC. It is translated as CAISDQRDYNEQFF.

This clone showed up just once. The chain carries TRBV15 and TRBJ1-1; D gene uncertain. The ends were cut back, 3 bases at V and 8 bases at J, with 16 bases in the middle. CDR1 and CDR2 (germline): LNHNV, YYDKDF (reference sequence). This CDR3 contains 14 residues. CDR3 amino acids: CATSSLPEGGEAFF. The CDR3 bases are TGTGCCACCAGCAGTCTTCCGGAAGGTGGGGAAGCTTTCTTT.

The V call is TRBV28, the J call TRBJ1-1, with TRBD1 as a possible D gene (5 bases). Germline assignment: CDR1 MDHEN and CDR2 SYDVKM. V lost 3 bases, J lost 4 bases, and 15 bases lay in between. The CDR3 is made up of 15 amino acids. CDR3 sequence: CASSLGSQGATEAFF. The DNA for the CDR3 is TGTGCCAGCAGTTTGGGTTCCCAGGGAGCCACTGAAGCTTTCTTT. The full variable domain, with the rest looked up from reference TRBV28 and TRBJ1-1, is DVKVTQSSRYLVKRTGEKVFLECVQDMDHENMFWYRQDPGLGLRLIYFSYDVKMKEKGDIPEGYSVSREKKERFSLILESASTNQTSMYLCASSLGSQGATEAFFGQGTRLTVV.

V and J are TRBV2 and TRBJ2-3; 7 bases are shared with TRBD1. Germline loops: CDR1 SNHLY, CDR2 FYNNEI. Trimming at V came to 2 bases and at J to 4 bases, leaving 3 bases not matched to a gene. The CDR3 loop spans 14 amino acids. The CDR3 loop is CASSENRGSDTQYF. The CDR3 DNA reads TGTGCCAGCAGTGAAAACAGGGGTTCAGATACGCAGTATTTT.

This clone was detected once. The V and J genes are TRBV5-8 and TRBJ1-4; D not resolved. The ends were cut back, 0 bases at V and 0 bases at J, with 9 bases in the middle. Germline CDR1 and CDR2: SGHTS and YDEGEE. This CDR3 region has 16 residues. CDR3 DNA: TGTGCCAGCAGCTTGGCCACCAGGTCAACTAATGAAAAACTGTTTTTT. Residues: CASSLATRSTNEKLFF.

J is TRBJ2-3 and V is TRBV4-1; 7 bases match TRBD2. CDR1 is MGHRA and CDR2 is YSYEKL in the germline V gene. The CDR3 has 18 residues. After removal of 0 bases from V and 8 bases from J, the junction contained 17 bases not matched to a gene. For the CDR3, the DNA is TGCGCCAGCAGCCAAGATTTACAGCGGGGTGTCCTAATGGGTACGCAGTATTTT. Amino acids: CASSQDLQRGVLMGTQYF.

The gene calls are TRBV23-1 and TRBJ2-5; D call uncertain. TRBV23-1 is labeled an ORF, and its function is uncertain. The V and J ends lost 4 bases and 1 base respectively, with 7 bases between them. The CDR3 runs 13 residues. CDR3 loop: CASSRTTQETQYF. The CDR3 DNA reads as TGCGCCAGCAGTCGAACTACCCAAGAGACCCAGTACTTC.

The V call is TRBV5-5, the J call TRBJ1-3, with D possibly matching TRBD1 (5 bases). The CDR3 totals 14 residues. The V and J ends lost 2 bases and 4 bases respectively, with 10 bases between them. Per the germline V gene, CDR1 is SGHKS and CDR2 is YYEKEE (reference sequence). In nucleotides, the CDR3 is TGTGCCAGCAGCTTCCTGGGGCTCGGAAACACCATATATTTT. It yields the protein CASSFLGLGNTIYF.

This chain uses TRBV12-3 or TRBV12-4 with TRBJ1-1; maybe TRBD1 (6 bases). The CDR3 is 12 residues long. Trimming shortened V by 4 bases and J by 6 bases, and 9 bases separated the two germline ends. The CDR3 DNA follows: TGTGCCAGCAGTTCGCAGGGGTCTGAAGCTTTCTTT. Protein product: CASSSQGSEAFF.

The J gene is TRBJ2-7, the V gene TRBV18; TRBD1 matches 8 bases. The CDR3 is 13 amino acids. J lost 3 bases, V lost 11 bases, and 9 bases had no gene match. From germline, CDR1 is KGHSH and CDR2 LQKENI. The CDR3 is CASSPGTGYEQYV. DNA of the CDR3: TGTGCCTCCTCCCCTGGGACAGGCTACGAGCAGTACGTC.

The V and J genes are TRBV5-1 and TRBJ2-7; a possible D gene is TRBD2 (6 bases). In germline, CDR1 is SGHRS, CDR2 YFSETQ. The CDR3 loop spans 15 amino acids. The V end lost 3 bases, the J end lost 2 bases, and 15 bases lay between the germline ends. CDR3 in DNA: TGCGCCAGCAGCTCGACCGGGAGAGGCCCCTACGAGCAGTACTTC. It specifies CASSSTGRGPYEQYF.

This sequence joins TRBV18 and TRBJ1-2; TRBD1 aligns across 8 bases. The CDR3 consists of 18 residues. J was trimmed by 1 base and V by 4 bases; bases with no gene match: 14. Germline values: CDR1 KGHSH, CDR2 LQKENI. The CDR3: CASSRMTGAHDLNYGYTF. As DNA, the CDR3 is TGTGCCAGCTCACGAATGACAGGGGCCCACGACCTTAACTATGGCTACACCTTC. The entire variable domain, with the rest obtained from reference TRBV18 and TRBJ1-2, is as follows: NAGVMQNPRHLVRRRGQEARLRCSPMKGHSHVYWYRQLPEEGLKFMVYLQKENIIDESGMPKERFSAEFPKEGPSILRIQQVVRGDSAAYFCASSRMTGAHDLNYGYTFGSGTRLTVV.

The chain links TRBV6-1 to TRBJ2-1, with 12 positions matching TRBD2. This CDR3 has 16 amino acids. CDR1 MNHNS and CDR2 SASEGT come from the germline V gene. V dropped 2 bases and J dropped 5; count of bases not matched to a gene: 4. The CDR3: CASSERRLAGDNEQFF. CDR3 in DNA: TGTGCCAGCAGTGAAAGGCGACTAGCGGGGGACAATGAGCAGTTCTTC.

The V and J genes are TRBV5-1 and TRBJ1-2, with a possible D match to TRBD1 (5 bases). The CDR3 runs to 16 residues. Trimming took off 0 bases at V and 5 bases at J, with 17 bases between the two ends. Per germline, CDR1 SGHRS and CDR2 YFSETQ. CDR3: CASSLGSSGIPYGYTF. Here the CDR3 DNA reads TGCGCCAGCAGCTTGGGGTCTTCAGGGATCCCTTATGGCTACACCTTC.

V usage is TRBV11-3 and J usage is TRBJ2-7, with D possibly matching TRBD2 (5 bases). The germline V and J ends were trimmed by 1 base and 0 bases, with 16 bases remaining between them. Germline CDR1 and CDR2: SGHNT and YENEEA. CDR3 length equals 17 residues. The CDR3 region is CASSLAPPGLSSYEQYV. The CDR3 DNA reads TGTGCCAGCAGCTTAGCCCCTCCAGGACTGAGCTCCTACGAGCAGTACGTC.

The J gene is TRBJ1-4, the V gene TRBV28, with D perhaps matching TRBD1 (5 bases). CDR3 size: 14 residues. V was cut by 7 bases and J by 3 bases, with 12 bases left in between. From germline, CDR1 is MDHEN and CDR2 SYDVKM. In nucleotides, the CDR3 is TGTGCCAGCAACATTCAGGGATCTAATGAAAAACTGTTTTTT. Translated, it gives CASNIQGSNEKLFF.